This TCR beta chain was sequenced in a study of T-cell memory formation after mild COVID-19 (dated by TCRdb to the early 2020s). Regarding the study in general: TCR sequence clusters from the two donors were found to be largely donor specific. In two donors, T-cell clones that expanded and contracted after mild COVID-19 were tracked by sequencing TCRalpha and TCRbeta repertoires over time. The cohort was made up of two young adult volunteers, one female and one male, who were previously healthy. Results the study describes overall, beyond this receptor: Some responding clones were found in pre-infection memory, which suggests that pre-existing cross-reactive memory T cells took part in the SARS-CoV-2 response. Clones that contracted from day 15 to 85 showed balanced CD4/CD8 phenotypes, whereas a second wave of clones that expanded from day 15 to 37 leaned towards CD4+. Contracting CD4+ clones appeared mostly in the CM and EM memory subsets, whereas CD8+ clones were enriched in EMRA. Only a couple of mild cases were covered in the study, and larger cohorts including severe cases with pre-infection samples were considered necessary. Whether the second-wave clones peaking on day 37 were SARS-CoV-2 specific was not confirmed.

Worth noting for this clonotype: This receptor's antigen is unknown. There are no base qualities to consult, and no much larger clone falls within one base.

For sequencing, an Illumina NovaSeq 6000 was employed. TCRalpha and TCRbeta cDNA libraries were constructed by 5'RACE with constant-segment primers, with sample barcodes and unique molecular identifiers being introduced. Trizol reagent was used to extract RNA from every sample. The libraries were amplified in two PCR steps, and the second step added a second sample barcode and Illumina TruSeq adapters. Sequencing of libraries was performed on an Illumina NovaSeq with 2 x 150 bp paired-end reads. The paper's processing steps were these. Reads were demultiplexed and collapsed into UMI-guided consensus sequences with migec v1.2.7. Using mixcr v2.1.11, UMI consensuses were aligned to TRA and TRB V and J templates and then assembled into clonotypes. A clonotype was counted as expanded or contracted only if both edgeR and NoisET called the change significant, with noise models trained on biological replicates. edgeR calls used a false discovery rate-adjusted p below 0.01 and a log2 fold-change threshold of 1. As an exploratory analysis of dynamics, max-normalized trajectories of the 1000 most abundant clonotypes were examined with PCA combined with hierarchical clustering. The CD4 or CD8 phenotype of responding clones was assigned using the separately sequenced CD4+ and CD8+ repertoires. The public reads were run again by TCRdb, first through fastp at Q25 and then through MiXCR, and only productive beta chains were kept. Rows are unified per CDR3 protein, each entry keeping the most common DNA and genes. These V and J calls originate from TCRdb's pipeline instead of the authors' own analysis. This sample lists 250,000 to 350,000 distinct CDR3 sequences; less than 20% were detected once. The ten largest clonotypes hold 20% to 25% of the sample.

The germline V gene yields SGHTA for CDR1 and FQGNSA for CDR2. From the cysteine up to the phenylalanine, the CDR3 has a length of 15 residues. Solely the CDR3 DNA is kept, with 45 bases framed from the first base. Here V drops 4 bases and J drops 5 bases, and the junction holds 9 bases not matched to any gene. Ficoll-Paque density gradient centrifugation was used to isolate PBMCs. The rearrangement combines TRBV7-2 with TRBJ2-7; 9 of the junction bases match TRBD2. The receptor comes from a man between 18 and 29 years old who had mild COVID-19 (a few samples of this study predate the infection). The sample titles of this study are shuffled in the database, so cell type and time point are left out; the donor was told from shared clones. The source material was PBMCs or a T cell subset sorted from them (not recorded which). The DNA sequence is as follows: TGTGCCAGCAGCTCAAGGCGGGGGGGCGAGAACGAGCAGTACTTC. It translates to CASSSRRGGENEQYF.